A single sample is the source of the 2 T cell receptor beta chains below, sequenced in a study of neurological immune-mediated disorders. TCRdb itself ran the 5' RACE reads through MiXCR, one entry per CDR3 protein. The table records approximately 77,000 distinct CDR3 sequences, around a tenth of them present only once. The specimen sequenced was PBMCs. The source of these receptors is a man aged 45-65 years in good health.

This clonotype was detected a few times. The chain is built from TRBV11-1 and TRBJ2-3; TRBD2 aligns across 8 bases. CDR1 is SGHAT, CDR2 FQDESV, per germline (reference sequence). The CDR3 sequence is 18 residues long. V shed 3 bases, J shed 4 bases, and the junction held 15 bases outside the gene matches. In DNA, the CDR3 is TGTGCCAGCAGCTTTGAACTAGCGGCCACCCCTGGGCCAGATACGCAGTATTTT. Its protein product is CASSFELAATPGPDTQYF.

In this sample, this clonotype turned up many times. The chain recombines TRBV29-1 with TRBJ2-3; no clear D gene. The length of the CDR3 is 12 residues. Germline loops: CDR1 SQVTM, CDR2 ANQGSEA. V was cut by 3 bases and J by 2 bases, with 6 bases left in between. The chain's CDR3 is CSVEQYTDTQYF. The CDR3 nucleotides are TGCAGCGTTGAGCAGTACACAGATACGCAGTATTTT.